A selection of T cell receptor beta chains follows, all from one sample in a study of shared clonotypes between healthy human individuals. Profiled with immunoSEQ multiplex PCR; TCRdb holds only in-frame clones, not every one. The table records under 1 million clones, over 90% of them present only once. Sequenced material: naive CD8+ T cells sorted from blood. The origin of the receptors is a man aged 25-45 years in good health. The conserved cysteine and the conserved F or W are not part of the CDR3 here. The D gene is left open where the match is weak.

NA TRBJ2-5 TRBV7-2 ASSLVPLKETQY
TRBD1 TRBJ2-4 TRBV9 ASSPWTGDNIQY
NA TRBJ1-2 TRBV4-3 ASSQSDSSNYGYT
NA TRBJ2-7 TRBV7-9 ASSWDTYEQY
TRBD2 TRBJ2-2 TRBV7-6 ASSLVLAGVSGELF
TRBD1 TRBJ2-7 TRBV7-9 ASSSSRTGSRSYEQY
NA TRBJ1-5 TRBV5-4 ASSAYRNNQPQH
TRBD2 TRBJ2-5 TRBV7-9 ASSPLAGVETQY
NA TRBJ2-5 TRBV10-3 AISESGQQETQY
TRBD1 TRBJ2-7 TRBV10-1 ASSESQGDYEQY